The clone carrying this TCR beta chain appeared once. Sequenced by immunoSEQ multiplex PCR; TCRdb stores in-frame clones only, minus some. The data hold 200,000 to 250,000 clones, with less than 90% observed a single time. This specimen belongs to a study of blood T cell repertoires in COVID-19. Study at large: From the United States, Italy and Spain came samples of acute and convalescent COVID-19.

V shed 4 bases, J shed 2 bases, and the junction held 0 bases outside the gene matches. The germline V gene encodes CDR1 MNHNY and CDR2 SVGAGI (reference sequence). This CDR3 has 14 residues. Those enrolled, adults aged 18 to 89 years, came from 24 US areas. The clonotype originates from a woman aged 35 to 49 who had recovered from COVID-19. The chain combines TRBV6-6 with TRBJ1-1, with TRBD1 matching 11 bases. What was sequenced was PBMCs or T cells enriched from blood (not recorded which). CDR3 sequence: CASSWTGGNTEAFF. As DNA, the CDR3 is TGTGCCAGCAGTTGGACAGGGGGCAACACTGAAGCTTTCTTT.